This T cell receptor beta chain stems from a study of cytomegalovirus exposure and HLA in healthy donors. The PCR ran on 60 Vbeta and 13 Jbeta primers. Here immunoSEQ multiplex PCR was the method, and the copy in TCRdb shows in-frame clones only, minus some. This sample has 60,000 to 75,000 clones, with 65% to 90% found just once. The sample taken for sequencing was PBMCs. This clonotype was sampled from a female donor in good health and CMV-seronegative.

CDR3 sequence reads: CASSTQQGAGFF. CDR3 nucleotide sequence: TGTGCCAGCAGTACACAACAGGGGGCGGGGTTCTTC. V gene TRBV27 combines with J gene TRBJ2-1; TRBD1 matches at 9 bases. V was pared by 5 bases and J by 15 bases, with 8 bases of the junction left unmatched. The CDR3 extends over 12 amino acids. Germline V CDR1 and CDR2: MNHEY, SMNVEV (reference sequence).